The present T cell receptor beta chain was sequenced within a study of T-cell reconstitution after alpha-beta-depleted transplantation in children. Overall study findings and caveats: One year after transplant, T-cell counts and diversity came mostly from newly produced T cells.

CDR1 is KGHSY, CDR2 FQNENV, per germline. With 5 bases removed from V and 2 bases from J, the gap between germline ends came to 10 bases. The CDR3 is 13 residues long. Unique molecular identifiers were incorporated into the prepared TCRbeta library. MiXCR was run by TCRdb on the PCR reads, yielding one entry per CDR3 protein. The data show hundreds of thousands of distinct CDR3 sequences, approximately 11% seen once. This clonotype was picked up many times. Its antigen is not identified. The chain recombines TRBV16 with TRBJ2-7; tentative D call: TRBD2 (6 bases). Specimen: PBMCs, collected before TCRalphabeta/CD19-depleted stem cell transplant. The source of this sequence is a child younger than two with acute myeloid leukemia, due to receive a stem cell transplant. CDR3 coding DNA: TGTGCCAGCAGCGCGGGACTGGCCTACGAGCAGTACTTC. This encodes CASSAGLAYEQYF.